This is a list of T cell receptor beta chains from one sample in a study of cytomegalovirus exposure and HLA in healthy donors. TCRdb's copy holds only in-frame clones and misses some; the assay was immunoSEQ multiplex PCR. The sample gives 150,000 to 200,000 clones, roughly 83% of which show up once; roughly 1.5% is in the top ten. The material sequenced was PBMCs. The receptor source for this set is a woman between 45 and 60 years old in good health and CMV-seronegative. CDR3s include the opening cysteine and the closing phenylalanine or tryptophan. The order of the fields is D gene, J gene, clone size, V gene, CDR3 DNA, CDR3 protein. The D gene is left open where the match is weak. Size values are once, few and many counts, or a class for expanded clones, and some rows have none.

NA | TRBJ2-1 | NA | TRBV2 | TGTGCCAGCAGTGAAGCGCTTCGGCAGGCGGGGCAGTTCTTC | CASSEALRQAGQFF
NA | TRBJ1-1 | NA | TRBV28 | TGTGCCAGCAGATGGGCAGGCGCTACTCCTGAAGCTTTCTTT | CASRWAGATPEAFF
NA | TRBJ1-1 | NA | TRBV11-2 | TGTGCCAGCAGCTTGACAGGTTTGAACACTGAAGCTTTCTTT | CASSLTGLNTEAFF
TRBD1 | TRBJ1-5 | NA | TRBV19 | TGTGCCAGTAGTATAACTCGGGGACAGGGCTTTAGCAATCAGCCCCAGCATTTT | CASSITRGQGFSNQPQHF
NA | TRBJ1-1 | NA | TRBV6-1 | TGTGCCAGCAATTCAGGCATGAACACTGAAGCTTTCTTT | CASNSGMNTEAFF
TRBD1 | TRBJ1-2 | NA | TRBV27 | TGTGCCAGCAGTAGGACAGGAATTAACTATGGCTACACCTTC | CASSRTGINYGYTF
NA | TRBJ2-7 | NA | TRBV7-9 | TGTGCCAGCAGTCCGGGGTACGAGCAGTACTTC | CASSPGYEQYF
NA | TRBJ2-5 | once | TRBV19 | TGTGCCAGTATGGGGAGAGAGACCCAGTACTTC | CASMGRETQYF
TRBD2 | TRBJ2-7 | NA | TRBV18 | TGTGCCAGCTCACCATTAGGGGAGGGCACCTACGAGCAGTACTTC | CASSPLGEGTYEQYF
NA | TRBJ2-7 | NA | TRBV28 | TGTGCCAGCAGCCTGAGAGGACTGAGCTCCTACGAGCAGTACTTC | CASSLRGLSSYEQYF
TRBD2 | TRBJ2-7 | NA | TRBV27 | TGTGCCAGCAGTTTATGGCTAGCGGGAGGTATCCACGAGCAGTACTTC | CASSLWLAGGIHEQYF
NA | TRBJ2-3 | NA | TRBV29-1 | TGCAGCGTCTCTACCGGGACTCAATTGAGTACGCAGTATTTT | CSVSTGTQLSTQYF
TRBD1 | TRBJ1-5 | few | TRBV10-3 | TGTGCCATCAGTACAGGGGGCGTGGGCAATCAGCCCCAGCATTTT | CAISTGGVGNQPQHF
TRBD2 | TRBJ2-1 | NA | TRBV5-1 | TGCGCCAGCAGTTACGGACTAGCGGGGGGCGAGCAGTTCTTC | CASSYGLAGGEQFF
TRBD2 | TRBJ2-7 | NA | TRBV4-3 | TGCGCCAGCAGCCAAGTAGCCCTCTCGTTTGGACTAGCGGGAGGGAACACCTACGAGCAGTACTTC | CASSQVALSFGLAGGNTYEQYF
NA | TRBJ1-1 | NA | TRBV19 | TGTGCCAGCGGGAGGGCAGGGGTAATAGTCACTGAAGCTTTCTTT | CASGRAGVIVTEAFF
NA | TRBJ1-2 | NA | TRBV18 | TGTGCCAGCTCACCAATACAGGCCTTCAGCTACACCTTC | CASSPIQAFSYTF
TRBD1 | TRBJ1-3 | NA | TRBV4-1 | TGCGCCAGCAGCCAGATACAGGGGGGCTGGAACACCATATATTTT | CASSQIQGGWNTIYF
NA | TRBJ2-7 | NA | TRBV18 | TGTGCCAGCTCACCCGACAGGACCTCCTACGAGCAGTACTTC | CASSPDRTSYEQYF
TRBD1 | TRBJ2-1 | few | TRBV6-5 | TGTGCCAGCAGCTCCGACAGGGGGGGAAACAATGAGCAGTTCTTC | CASSSDRGGNNEQFF
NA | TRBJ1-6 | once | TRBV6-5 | TGTGCCAGCAGTTACACGGGGAGCCGCTATAATTCACCCCTCCACTTT | CASSYTGSRYNSPLHF
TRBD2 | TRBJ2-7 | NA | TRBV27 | TGTGCCAGCCGGGGACTAGCGGGAGTCAACGAGCAGTACTTC | CASRGLAGVNEQYF
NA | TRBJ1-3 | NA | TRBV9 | TGTGCCAGCAGCGTAGCTACAGGGAGGGGGAGAGGAAACACCATATATTTT | CASSVATGRGRGNTIYF
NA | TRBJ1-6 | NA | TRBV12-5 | TGTGCTAGTGGTTTGGTACCCCGGGAATCTCAAAATTCACCCCTCCACTTT | CASGLVPRESQNSPLHF
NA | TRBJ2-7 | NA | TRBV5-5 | TGTGCCAGCAGCTTTTCGCAGGCCCCTCGGGAGCAGTACTTC | CASSFSQAPREQYF
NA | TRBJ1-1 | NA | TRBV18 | TGTGCCAGCTCACCAACAGTACAGGGGAACACTGAAGCTTTCTTT | CASSPTVQGNTEAFF
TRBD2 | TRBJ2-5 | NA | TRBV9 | TGTGCCAGCAGCGTAACCCCTGGGGGGCTAGCGGGTTACCAAGAGACCCAGTACTTC | CASSVTPGGLAGYQETQYF
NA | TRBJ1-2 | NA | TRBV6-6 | TGTGCCAGCAGTTACCAGAGGTCGGGCTATGGCTACACCTTC | CASSYQRSGYGYTF
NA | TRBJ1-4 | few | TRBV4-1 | TGCGCCAGCAGCCAACGAGCGAACCCAAGCGAAAAACTGTTTTTT | CASSQRANPSEKLFF
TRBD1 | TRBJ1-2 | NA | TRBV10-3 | TGTGCCATCAGTGACAGGGGGCGAGAGGACTATGGCTACACCTTC | CAISDRGREDYGYTF
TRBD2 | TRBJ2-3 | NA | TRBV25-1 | TGTGCCAGCAGTGAATCGCCAGCGGGAGTTCTCACCACAGATACGCAGTATTTT | CASSESPAGVLTTDTQYF
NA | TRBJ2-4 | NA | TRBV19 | TGTGCCAGTAGTATAGAGGAGTCTCGGGGAGCCAAAAACATTCAGTACTTC | CASSIEESRGAKNIQYF
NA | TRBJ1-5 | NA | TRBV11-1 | TGTGCCAGCAGCTTAGCTGTCGGGGGGCCCCAGCATTTT | CASSLAVGGPQHF
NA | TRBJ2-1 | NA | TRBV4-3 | TGCGCCAGCAGCCAAGGGGTGGAAATGGGCTGGAATGAGCAGTTCTTC | CASSQGVEMGWNEQFF
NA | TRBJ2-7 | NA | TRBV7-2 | TGTGCCAGCAGCTTTCAGAGACTCTCCTACGAGCAGTACTTC | CASSFQRLSYEQYF
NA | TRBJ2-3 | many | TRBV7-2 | TGTGCCAGCCAGATTCCTAGCACAGATACGCAGTATTTT | CASQIPSTDTQYF
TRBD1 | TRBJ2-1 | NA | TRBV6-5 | TGTGCCAGCAGCCCCGACAGGGGACCTTACAATGAGCAGTTCTTC | CASSPDRGPYNEQFF
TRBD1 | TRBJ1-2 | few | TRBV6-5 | TGTGCCAGCAGTTACTCTGGGGGACAGGGTGGTTCTGGCTACACCTTC | CASSYSGGQGGSGYTF
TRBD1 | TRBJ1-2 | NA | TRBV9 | TGTGCCAGCAGCGTAGATTCAGGGGGCAACTATGGCTACACCTTC | CASSVDSGGNYGYTF